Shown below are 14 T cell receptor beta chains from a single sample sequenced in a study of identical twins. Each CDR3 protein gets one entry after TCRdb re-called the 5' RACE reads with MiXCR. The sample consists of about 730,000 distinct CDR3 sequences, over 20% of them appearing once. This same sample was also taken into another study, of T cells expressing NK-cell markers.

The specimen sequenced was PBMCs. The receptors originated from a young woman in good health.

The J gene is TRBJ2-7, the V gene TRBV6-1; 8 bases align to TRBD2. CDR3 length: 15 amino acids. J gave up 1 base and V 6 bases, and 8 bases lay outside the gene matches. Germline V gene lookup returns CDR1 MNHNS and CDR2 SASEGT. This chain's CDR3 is CASSRRREESYEQYF. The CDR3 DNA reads TGTGCCAGCAGCCGAAGGCGGGAGGAGTCCTACGAGCAGTACTTC.

DNA for the CDR3: TGTGCCAGCAGCCAATTCTCCCAGGGGACCCAGTACTTC. Translated: CASSQFSQGTQYF. This chain links TRBV3-1 with TRBJ2-5; perhaps TRBD1 as D (5 bases). The V and J ends lost 2 bases and 7 bases respectively, with 11 bases between them. Looked up from germline, CDR1 is LGHDT and CDR2 is YNNKEL (reference sequence). The CDR3 length is 13 residues.

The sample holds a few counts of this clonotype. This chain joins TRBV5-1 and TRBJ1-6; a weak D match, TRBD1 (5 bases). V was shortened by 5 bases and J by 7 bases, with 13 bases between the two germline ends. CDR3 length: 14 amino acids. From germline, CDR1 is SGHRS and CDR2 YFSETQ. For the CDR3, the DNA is TGCGCCAGCAGTCCGGGGGAGCGGAATTCACCCCTCCACTTT. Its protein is CASSPGERNSPLHF.

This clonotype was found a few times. The DNA for the CDR3 is TGCAGTGCTTCGTCGGGACAGGGCTTTCTAGGGTACTTC. The encoded protein is CSASSGQGFLGYF. The V gene is TRBV20-1, the J gene TRBJ2-7; 9 bases map to TRBD1. The CDR3 runs 13 residues. Trimming removed 5 bases from V and 12 bases from J; junction bases left unmatched: 14. Germline-derived CDR1 and CDR2 are DFQATT and SNEGSKA (reference sequence).

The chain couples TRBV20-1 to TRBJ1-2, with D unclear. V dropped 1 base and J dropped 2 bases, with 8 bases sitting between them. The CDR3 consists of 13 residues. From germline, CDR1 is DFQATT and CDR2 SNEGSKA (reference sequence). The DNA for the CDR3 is TGCAGTGCTAGAGTTGGGCGGAACTATGGCTACACCTTC. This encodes CSARVGRNYGYTF.

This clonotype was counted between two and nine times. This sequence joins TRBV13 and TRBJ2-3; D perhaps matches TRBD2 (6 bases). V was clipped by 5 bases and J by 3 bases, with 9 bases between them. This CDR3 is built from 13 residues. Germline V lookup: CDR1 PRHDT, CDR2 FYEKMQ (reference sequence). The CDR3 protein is CASSGGRTDTQYF. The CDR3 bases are TGTGCCAGCAGCGGGGGGAGGACAGATACGCAGTATTTT. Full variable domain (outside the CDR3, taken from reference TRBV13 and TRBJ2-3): AAGVIQSPRHLIKEKRETATLKCYPIPRHDTVYWYQQGPGQDPQFLISFYEKMQSDKGSIPDRFSAQQFSDYHSELNMSSLELGDSALYFCASSGGRTDTQYFGPGTRLTVL.

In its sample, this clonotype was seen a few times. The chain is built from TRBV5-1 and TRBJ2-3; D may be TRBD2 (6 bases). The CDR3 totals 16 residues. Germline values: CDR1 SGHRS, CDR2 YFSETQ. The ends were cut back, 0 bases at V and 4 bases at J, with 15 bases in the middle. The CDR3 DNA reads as TGCGCCAGCAGCTTGGGGGGTTGGGGACTTCCAGATACGCAGTATTTT. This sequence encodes CASSLGGWGLPDTQYF.

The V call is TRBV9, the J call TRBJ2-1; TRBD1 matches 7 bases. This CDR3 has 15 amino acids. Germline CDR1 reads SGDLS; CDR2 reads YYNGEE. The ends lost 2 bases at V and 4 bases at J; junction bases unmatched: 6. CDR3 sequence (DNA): TGTGCCAGCAGCGTTCGGGACAGAATTTACAATGAGCAGTTCTTC. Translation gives CASSVRDRIYNEQFF.

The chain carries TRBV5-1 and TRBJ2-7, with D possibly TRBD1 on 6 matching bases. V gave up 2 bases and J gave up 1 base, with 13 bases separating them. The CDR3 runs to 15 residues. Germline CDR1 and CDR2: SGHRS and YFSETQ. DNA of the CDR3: TGCGCCAGCAGCTTTACCGGGACATCATCCTACGAGCAGTACTTC. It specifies CASSFTGTSSYEQYF.

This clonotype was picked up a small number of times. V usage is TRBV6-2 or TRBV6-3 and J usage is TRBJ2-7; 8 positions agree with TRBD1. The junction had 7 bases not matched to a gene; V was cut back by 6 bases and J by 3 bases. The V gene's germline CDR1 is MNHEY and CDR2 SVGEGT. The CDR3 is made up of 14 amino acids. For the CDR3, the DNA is TGTGCCAGCAGGCCAGGACAGGGACGCTACGAGCAGTACTTC. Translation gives CASRPGQGRYEQYF.

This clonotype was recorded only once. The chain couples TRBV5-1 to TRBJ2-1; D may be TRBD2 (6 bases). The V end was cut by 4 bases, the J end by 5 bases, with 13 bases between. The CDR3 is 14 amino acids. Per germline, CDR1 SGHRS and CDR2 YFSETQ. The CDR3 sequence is CASSATTSNNEQFF. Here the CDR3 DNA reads TGCGCCAGCAGCGCAACGACTAGTAACAATGAGCAGTTCTTC.

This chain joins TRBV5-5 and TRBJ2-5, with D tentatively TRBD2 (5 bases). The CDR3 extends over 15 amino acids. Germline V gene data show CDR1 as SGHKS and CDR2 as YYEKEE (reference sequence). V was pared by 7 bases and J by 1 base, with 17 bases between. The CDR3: CASGVRAELQETQYF. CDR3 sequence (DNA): TGTGCCAGCGGGGTCCGAGCGGAGCTCCAAGAGACCCAGTACTTC.

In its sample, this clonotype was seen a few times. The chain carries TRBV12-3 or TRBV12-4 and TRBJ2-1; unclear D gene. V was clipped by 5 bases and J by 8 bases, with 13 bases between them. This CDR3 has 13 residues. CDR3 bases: TGTGCCAGCAGTCGACCTTTCATACATGAGCAGTTCTTC. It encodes CASSRPFIHEQFF.

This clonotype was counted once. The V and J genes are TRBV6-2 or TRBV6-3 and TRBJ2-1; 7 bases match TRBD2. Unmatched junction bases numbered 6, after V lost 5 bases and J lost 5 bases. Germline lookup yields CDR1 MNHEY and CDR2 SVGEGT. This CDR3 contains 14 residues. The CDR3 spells CASSPLAVNNEQFF. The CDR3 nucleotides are TGTGCCAGCAGTCCCCTAGCGGTTAACAATGAGCAGTTCTTC.